These 18 T cell receptor beta chains share one sample of origin, sequenced in a study of T cell changes during pregnancy in multiple sclerosis. Profiled with immunoSEQ multiplex PCR; TCRdb holds only in-frame clones, not every one. The data show about 40,000 clones, with over 80% seen just once and around 5% held by the top ten. Sequencing used peripheral blood, obtained in the first trimester of pregnancy. All receptors come from a female donor in good health, enrolled as a control in a pregnancy study.

V usage is TRBV5-4 and J usage is TRBJ2-7; 10 nucleotides line up with TRBD1. V was pared by 0 bases and J by 0 bases, with 6 bases of the junction left unmatched. CDR1 is SGHNT and CDR2 is YYREEE in the germline V gene (reference sequence). The CDR3 length is 17 residues. CDR3 sequence (DNA): TGTGCCAGCAGCTTGGGACAGGGGGCGAGGACCTCCTACGAGCAGTACTTC. This codes for CASSLGQGARTSYEQYF.

This clone was seen once. The rearrangement uses TRBV11-2 and TRBJ2-2, with TRBD2 identical over 9 bases. The ends lost 1 base at V and 5 bases at J; junction bases unmatched: 11. The CDR3 contains 18 residues. Germline CDR1 and CDR2: SGHAT and FQNNGV. DNA of the CDR3: TGTGCCAGCAGCTTAGCCTATATGCGGGAGGGTGGTACCGGGGAGCTGTTTTTT. This encodes CASSLAYMREGGTGELFF.

This clone was found a few times. The chain couples TRBV18 to TRBJ2-3; 9 bases line up with TRBD2. CDR1 KGHSH and CDR2 LQKENI come from the germline V gene. This CDR3 is 17 amino acids long. Trimming at V came to 0 bases and at J to 6 bases, leaving 10 bases not matched to a gene. CDR3 coding DNA: TGTGCCAGCTCACCACCCAGAAGCGGGGGGATTCGGGATACGCAGTATTTT. Its protein product is CASSPPRSGGIRDTQYF.

The chain combines TRBV27 with TRBJ2-7; weak D call: TRBD1 (5 bases). This CDR3 spans 12 amino acids. V dropped 8 bases and J dropped 1 base, with 9 bases sitting between them. Germline CDR1 reads MNHEY; CDR2 reads SMNVEV (reference sequence). The CDR3 DNA sequence: TGTGCCAGCCCACAGGTTTCCTACGAGCAGTACTTC. Protein sequence: CASPQVSYEQYF.

The V call is TRBV5-6, the J call TRBJ2-7; D possibly corresponds to TRBD1 (6 bases). V was clipped by 5 bases and J by 0 bases, with 9 bases between them. The CDR3 totals 13 residues. Looked up from germline, CDR1 is SGHDT and CDR2 is YYEEEE. The CDR3 sequence: CASRDSNSYEQYF. The DNA of the CDR3 is TGTGCCAGCAGGGACAGCAACTCCTACGAGCAGTACTTC.

This rearrangement joins TRBV18 to TRBJ1-6; the D is unclear. This CDR3 has 16 residues. Between the trimmed V and J ends, which lost 1 base and 10 bases, there was a span of 17 bases. Germline lookup yields CDR1 KGHSH and CDR2 LQKENI. The CDR3 nucleotides read TGTGCCAGCTCACCACAGGAGGGCCCCTCGAGGTCACCCCTCCACTTT. Its protein is CASSPQEGPSRSPLHF.

The chain joins TRBV19 to TRBJ2-5; 13 nucleotides align to TRBD2. The J segment lost 3 bases and the V segment lost 5 bases, leaving 6 bases of the junction unmatched. The germline gives CDR1 LNHDA, CDR2 SQIVND (reference sequence). The CDR3 spans 16 residues. The CDR3 DNA reads as TGTGCCAGTAGTCCGCGACTAGCGGGGGGAAAAGAGACCCAGTACTTC. Its protein product is CASSPRLAGGKETQYF.

The chain combines TRBV11-2 with TRBJ1-4; 10 nucleotides agree with TRBD1. With V trimmed by 3 bases and J by 4 bases, 5 bases remained unmatched. Germline V lookup: CDR1 SGHAT, CDR2 FQNNGV. The CDR3 is 16 residues long. The CDR3, as DNA: TGTGCCAGCAGCTTGGGGACAGGGGTCCTTAATGAAAAACTGTTTTTT. This encodes CASSLGTGVLNEKLFF.

The chain carries TRBV27 and TRBJ1-1, with TRBD1 matching over 9 bases. The CDR3 sequence is 17 residues long. From germline, CDR1 is MNHEY and CDR2 SMNVEV (reference sequence). The J segment lost 4 bases and the V segment lost 5 bases, leaving 14 bases of the junction unmatched. The CDR3 DNA follows: TGTGCCAGCAGTCCCCAGGGACAGGGACGGGGGGCCACTGAAGCTTTCTTT. It encodes CASSPQGQGRGATEAFF.

This chain links TRBV28 with TRBJ2-7; TRBD2 agrees at 8 bases. Trimming cost V 3 bases and J 3 bases; bases outside gene matches: 10. The CDR3 sequence is 16 residues long. Germline CDR1 is MDHEN and CDR2 is SYDVKM. In nucleotides, the CDR3 is TGTGCCAGCAGTTTTAATTGGCGGGAGGACCTCTACGAGCAGTACTTC. This translates into CASSFNWREDLYEQYF.

This rearrangement joins TRBV5-5 to TRBJ2-1; 8 bases map to TRBD2. Germline V lookup: CDR1 SGHKS, CDR2 YYEKEE (reference sequence). J was trimmed by 5 bases and V by 5 bases; bases with no gene match: 6. This CDR3 spans 14 amino acids. The DNA of the CDR3 is TGTGCCAGCAGGAAGCCGGGACTAGACAATGAGCAGTTCTTC. Protein: CASRKPGLDNEQFF.

This clone was recorded once. V is TRBV20-1 and J is TRBJ2-5; D might be TRBD2 (6 bases). The V gene's germline CDR1 is DFQATT and CDR2 SNEGSKA (reference sequence). The length of the CDR3 is 11 residues. The CDR3 region has the DNA TGCAGCTTCGCGCGGGGAGAGACCCAGTACTTC. Protein sequence: CSFARGETQYF.

The chain uses TRBV28 and TRBJ2-7, with 12 positions matching TRBD2. V shed 8 bases and J 2 bases; nucleotides not matched to a gene: 7. Per the germline V gene, CDR1 is MDHEN and CDR2 is SYDVKM. The CDR3 length is 15 residues. CDR3 loop: CASCGWTSGTYEQYF. CDR3 DNA sequence: TGTGCCAGCTGCGGTTGGACTAGCGGGACCTACGAGCAGTACTTC.

In its sample, this clone was seen many times. The chain has TRBV6-1 and TRBJ1-1; a weak D match, TRBD1 (6 bases). Germline-derived CDR1 and CDR2 are MNHNS and SASEGT. V lost 5 bases, J lost 1 base, and 8 bases lay in between. The CDR3 loop spans 13 amino acids. The DNA of the CDR3 is TGTGCCAGCAGTTCAGGGGAGAACACTGAAGCTTTCTTT. Protein product: CASSSGENTEAFF.

The CDR3 DNA sequence: TGTGCCAGCAGCTTCTCCCGACAGGGATTAACTGGAAACACCATATATTTT. Translated, it gives CASSFSRQGLTGNTIYF. The genes are TRBV13 and TRBJ1-3; 7 positions match TRBD1. This CDR3 is built from 17 residues. From germline, CDR1 is PRHDT and CDR2 FYEKMQ (reference sequence). V gave up 3 bases and J gave up 2 bases; unmatched junction bases: 10.

This chain connects TRBV7-2 to TRBJ1-3; D might be TRBD1 (5 bases). There are 13 residues in the CDR3. Germline V gene sequence: CDR1 SGHTA, CDR2 FQGNSA. Trimming cost V 5 bases and J 4 bases, with 9 bases left between them. For the CDR3, the DNA is TGTGCCAGCAGCGCGCACAGGGGAAACACCATATATTTT. As protein: CASSAHRGNTIYF.

The chain has TRBV28 and TRBJ1-5; 8 nucleotides match TRBD1. Germline CDR1 MDHEN, CDR2 SYDVKM. CDR3 size: 18 residues. After removal of 4 bases from V and 2 bases from J, the junction contained 13 bases not matched to a gene. The CDR3 nucleotides are TGTGCCAGCAGTTCTATACGGACAGGGAAAAAGGGCAATCAGCCCCAGCATTTT. Translated: CASSSIRTGKKGNQPQHF.

This clone has just one count. CDR3: CASSEDSGTGGQPQHF. The DNA for the CDR3 is TGTGCCAGCAGTGAAGACTCCGGGACAGGGGGGCAGCCCCAGCATTTT. The chain combines TRBV6-1 with TRBJ1-5; 11 nucleotides match TRBD1. The CDR3 length is 16 residues. The V segment lost 1 base and the J segment 7 bases; nucleotides outside the gene matches: 6. CDR1 and CDR2 (germline): MNHNS, SASEGT.